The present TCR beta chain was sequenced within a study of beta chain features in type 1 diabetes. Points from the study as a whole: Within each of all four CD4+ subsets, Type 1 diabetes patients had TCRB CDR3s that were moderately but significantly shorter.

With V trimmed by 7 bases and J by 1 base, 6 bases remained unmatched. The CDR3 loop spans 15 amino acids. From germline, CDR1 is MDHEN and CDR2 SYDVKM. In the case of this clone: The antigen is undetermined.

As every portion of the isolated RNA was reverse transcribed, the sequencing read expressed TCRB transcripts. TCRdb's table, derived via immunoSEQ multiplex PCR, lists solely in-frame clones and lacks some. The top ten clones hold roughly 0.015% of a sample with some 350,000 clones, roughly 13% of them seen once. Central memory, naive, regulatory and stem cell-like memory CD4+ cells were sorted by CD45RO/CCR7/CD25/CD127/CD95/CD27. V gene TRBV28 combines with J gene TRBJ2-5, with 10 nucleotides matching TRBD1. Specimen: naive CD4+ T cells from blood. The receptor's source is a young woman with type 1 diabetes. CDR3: CASTDRGRAQETQYF. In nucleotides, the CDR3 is TGTGCCAGCACCGACAGGGGGCGAGCCCAAGAGACCCAGTACTTC.